The 3 T cell receptor beta chains in this list originate from one sample, sequenced in a study of cytomegalovirus exposure and HLA in healthy donors. Primers: 60 Vbeta forward and 13 Jbeta reverse. Assay used: immunoSEQ multiplex PCR; TCRdb lists only in-frame clones, some missing. Of about 200,000 clones in the sample, more than 75% were seen once. Sequenced input: PBMCs. The receptor set was obtained from a man aged 40-49 years in good health and CMV-seropositive.

This chain connects TRBV5-6 to TRBJ2-5; 10 nucleotides match TRBD1. The DNA end lines up better with TRBJ2-7; the J call may be wrong. The CDR3 runs to 18 residues. From germline, CDR1 is SGHDT and CDR2 YYEEEE. The CDR3 loop is CASSLAIYRDRGYHEQYF. The CDR3 nucleotides are TGTGCCAGCAGCTTGGCCATATATCGGGACAGGGGTTACCACGAGCAGTACTTC.

CDR3 in amino acids: CASSADRGRSYEQYF. The CDR3 coding sequence is TGTGCCAGCAGTGCGGACAGGGGGCGGTCCTACGAGCAGTACTTC. This sequence joins TRBV2 and TRBJ2-7, with TRBD1 matching over 11 bases. Per the germline V gene, CDR1 is SNHLY and CDR2 is FYNNEI. J lost 1 base, V lost 4 bases, and 3 bases had no gene match. The CDR3 sequence is 15 residues long.

This chain links TRBV7-9 with TRBJ2-5; D ambiguous. V shed 1 base and J shed 2 bases, with 8 bases lying between them. The germline V gene encodes CDR1 SEHNR and CDR2 FQNEAQ (reference sequence). The CDR3 has 14 residues. As DNA, the CDR3 is TGTGCCAGCAGCTTAGGTCTCAGACAAGAGACCCAGTACTTC. Translating gives CASSLGLRQETQYF.